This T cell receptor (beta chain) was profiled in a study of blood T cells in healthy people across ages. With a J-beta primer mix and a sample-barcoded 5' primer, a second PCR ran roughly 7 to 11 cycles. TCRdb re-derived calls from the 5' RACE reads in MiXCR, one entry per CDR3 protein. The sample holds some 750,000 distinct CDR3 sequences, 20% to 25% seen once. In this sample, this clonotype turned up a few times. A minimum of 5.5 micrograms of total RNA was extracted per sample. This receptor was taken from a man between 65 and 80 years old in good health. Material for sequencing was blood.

Here the CDR3 reads CASSFEDRGGKLFF. CDR3 sequence (DNA): TGTGCCAGCAGCTTTGAGGACAGGGGAGGAAAACTGTTTTTT. V usage is TRBV7-9 and J usage is TRBJ1-4; 9 nucleotides align to TRBD1. The V gene's germline CDR1 is SEHNR and CDR2 FQNEAQ (reference sequence). With 3 bases clipped from V and 10 bases from J, the junction kept 6 bases outside the gene matches. The length of the CDR3 is 14 residues.